This T cell receptor (beta chain) originates from a study of blood T cell repertoires in COVID-19. Study-wide context: The United States, Italy and Spain were the sources of the acute and convalescent COVID-19 samples. Nucleic acid was either cDNA or gDNA, and it came from T cells, B-cell-depleted T cells, or PBMCs.

The authors' processing: Amplified reference gene primers provided the basis for estimating nucleated cell counts. Produced via immunoSEQ multiplex PCR; TCRdb's table is partial and in-frame only. For V, J and clone size, that table is used; D and trimming come from the DNA. The sample holds 37,000 or so clones; roughly 84% are singletons and the top ten take roughly 12%. This CDR3 region has 13 residues. CDR1 is MDHEN, CDR2 SYDVKM, per germline. The J segment lost 10 bases and the V segment lost 8 bases, leaving 14 bases of the junction unmatched. The TCR was taken from a man in his 60s with active COVID-19. Sample: peripheral blood. The rearrangement links TRBV28 to TRBJ2-7, with TRBD1 matching 7 bases. The CDR3 sequence is CASRASLQGIQYF. The DNA of the CDR3 is TGTGCCAGCCGAGCCTCTCTACAGGGGATTCAGTACTTC. The whole variable domain, remainder taken from reference TRBV28 and TRBJ2-7, is DVKVTQSSRYLVKRTGEKVFLECVQDMDHENMFWYRQDPGLGLRLIYFSYDVKMKEKGDIPEGYSVSREKKERFSLILESASTNQTSMYLCASRASLQGIQYFGPGTRLTVT.